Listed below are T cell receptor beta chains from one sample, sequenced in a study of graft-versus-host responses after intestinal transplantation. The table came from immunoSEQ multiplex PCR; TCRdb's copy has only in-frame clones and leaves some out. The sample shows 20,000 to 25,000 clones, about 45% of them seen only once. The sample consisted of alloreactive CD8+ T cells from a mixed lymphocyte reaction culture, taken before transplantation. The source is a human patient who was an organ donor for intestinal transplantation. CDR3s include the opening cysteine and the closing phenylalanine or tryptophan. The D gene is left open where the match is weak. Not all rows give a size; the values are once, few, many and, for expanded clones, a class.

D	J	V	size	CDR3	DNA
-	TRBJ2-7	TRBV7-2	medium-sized	CASSAGLTYEQYF	TGTGCCAGCAGCGCGGGACTGACCTACGAGCAGTACTTC
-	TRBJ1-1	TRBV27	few	CASSWGGTEAFF	TGTGCCAGCAGTTGGGGGGGGACTGAAGCTTTCTTT
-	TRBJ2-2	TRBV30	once	CAWSVRANTGELFF	TGTGCCTGGAGTGTACGGGCGAACACCGGGGAGCTGTTTTTT
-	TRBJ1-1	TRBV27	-	CASSLWGVNTEAFF	TGTGCCAGCAGTCTCTGGGGGGTGAACACTGAAGCTTTCTTT
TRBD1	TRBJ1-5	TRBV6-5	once	CASSHRGQNQPQHF	TGTGCCAGCAGTCACAGGGGGCAAAATCAGCCCCAGCATTTT
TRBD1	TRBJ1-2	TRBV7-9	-	CASSLGGDRADGYTF	TGTGCCAGCAGCTTAGGGGGAGACAGGGCGGATGGCTACACCTTC
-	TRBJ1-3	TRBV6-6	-	CASSYYPRGSGNTIYF	TGTGCCAGCAGTTACTACCCAAGGGGCTCTGGAAACACCATATATTTT
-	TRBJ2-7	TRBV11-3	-	CASSHTYGDWESSYEQYF	TGTGCCAGCAGCCACACTTATGGGGACTGGGAAAGCTCCTACGAGCAGTACTTC
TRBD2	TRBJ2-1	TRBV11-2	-	CASSPRLASNEQFF	TGTGCCAGCAGCCCGAGACTAGCCTCCAATGAGCAGTTCTTC
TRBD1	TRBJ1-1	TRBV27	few	CASTLTGGNTEAFF	TGTGCCAGCACCCTGACAGGGGGGAACACTGAAGCTTTCTTT
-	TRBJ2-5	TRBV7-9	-	CASSLPTTFRPEDQETQYF	TGTGCCAGCAGCTTACCGACGACCTTTCGGCCCGAGGACCAAGAGACCCAGTACTTC
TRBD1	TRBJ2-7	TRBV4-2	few	CASSPTGDSYEQYF	TGTGCCAGCAGCCCAACAGGGGATTCTTACGAGCAGTACTTC
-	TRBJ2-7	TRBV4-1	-	CASSQDSTSYEQYF	TGCGCCAGCAGCCAAGATTCGACCTCCTACGAGCAGTACTTC
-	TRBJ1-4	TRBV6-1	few	CASRRGEKLFF	TGTGCCAGCAGGAGAGGTGAAAAACTGTTTTTT
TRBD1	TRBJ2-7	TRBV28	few	CASSFLDRGQPYEQYF	TGTGCCAGCAGTTTCCTGGACAGGGGGCAACCCTACGAGCAGTACTTC
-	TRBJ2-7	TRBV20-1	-	CSARVAGEQYF	TGCAGTGCTAGAGTGGCCGGGGAGCAGTACTTC
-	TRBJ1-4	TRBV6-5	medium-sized	CASTFGLSGKLFF	TGTGCCAGCACCTTCGGACTGTCGGGAAAACTGTTTTTT
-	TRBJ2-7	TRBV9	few	CASSVGDTMSYEQYF	TGTGCCAGCAGCGTTGGGGACACGATGTCCTACGAGCAGTACTTC
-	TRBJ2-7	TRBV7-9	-	CASSDRSSYEQYF	TGTGCCAGCAGCGACAGAAGCTCCTACGAGCAGTACTTC
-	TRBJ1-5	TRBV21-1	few	CASRLGQGSCQPQHF	TGTGCCAGCAGACTCGGACAGGGTTCATGTCAGCCCCAGCATTTT
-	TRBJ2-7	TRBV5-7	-	CASSWGPIGEQYF	TGTGCCAGCAGCTGGGGACCTATAGGGGAGCAGTACTTC
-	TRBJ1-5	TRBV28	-	CASSFEGLGEGSNQPQHF	TGTGCCAGCAGTTTTGAGGGGCTAGGGGAGGGTAGCAATCAGCCCCAGCATTTT
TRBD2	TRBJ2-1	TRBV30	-	CAWSASGPPTGGDEQFF	TGTGCCTGGAGTGCTAGCGGGCCGCCTACCGGAGGCGATGAGCAGTTCTTC
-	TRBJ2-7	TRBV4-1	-	CASSQDWVGYEQYF	TGCGCCAGCAGCCAAGATTGGGTCGGCTACGAGCAGTACTTC
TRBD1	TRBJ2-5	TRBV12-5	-	CASGYGQGRETQYF	TGTGCTAGTGGTTACGGACAGGGGAGGGAGACCCAGTACTTC
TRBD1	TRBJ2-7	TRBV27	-	CASSLWTGSYEQYF	TGTGCCAGCAGTTTATGGACAGGTTCCTACGAGCAGTACTTC
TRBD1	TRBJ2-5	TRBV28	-	CASSLTQGRPETQYF	TGTGCCAGCAGTTTAACACAGGGGCGTCCAGAGACCCAGTACTTC
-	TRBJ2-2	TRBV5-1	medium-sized	CASSFEGGELFF	TGCGCCAGCAGCTTCGAGGGCGGGGAGCTGTTTTTT
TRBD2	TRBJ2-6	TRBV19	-	CASSIDGLAGVPTGANVLTF	TGTGCCAGTAGTATAGATGGGCTAGCGGGAGTCCCCACTGGGGCCAACGTCCTGACTTTC
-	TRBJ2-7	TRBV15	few	CATSSERTGPYEQYF	TGTGCCACCAGCAGCGAACGAACAGGGCCCTACGAGCAGTACTTC
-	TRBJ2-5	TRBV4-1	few	CASSHQRAETQYF	TGCGCCAGCAGCCATCAGAGGGCAGAGACCCAGTACTTC
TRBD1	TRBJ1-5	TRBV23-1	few	CASGRGGQPQHF	TGCGCCAGCGGCAGAGGGGGCCAGCCCCAGCATTTT
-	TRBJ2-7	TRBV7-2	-	CASSPTRNTYEQYF	TGTGCCAGCAGCCCCACTAGGAACACATACGAGCAGTACTTC
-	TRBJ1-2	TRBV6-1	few	CASSRDGFGYTF	TGTGCCAGCAGCCGGGACGGATTTGGCTACACCTTC
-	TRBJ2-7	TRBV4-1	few	CASSQMGPEDEQYF	TGCGCCAGCAGCCAAATGGGACCCGAGGACGAGCAGTACTTC
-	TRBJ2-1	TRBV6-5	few	CASSYTSRGQQFF	TGTGCCAGCAGTTACACAAGTAGAGGACAGCAGTTCTTC
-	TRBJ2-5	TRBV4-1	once	CASSLGAKETQYF	TGCGCCAGCAGCCTTGGAGCCAAGGAGACCCAGTACTTC
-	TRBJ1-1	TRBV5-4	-	CASSLAAPGNTEAFF	TGTGCCAGCAGCTTGGCCGCGCCAGGGAACACTGAAGCTTTCTTT
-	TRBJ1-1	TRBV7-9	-	CASSRDTEAFF	TGTGCCAGCAGCCGGGACACTGAAGCTTTCTTT